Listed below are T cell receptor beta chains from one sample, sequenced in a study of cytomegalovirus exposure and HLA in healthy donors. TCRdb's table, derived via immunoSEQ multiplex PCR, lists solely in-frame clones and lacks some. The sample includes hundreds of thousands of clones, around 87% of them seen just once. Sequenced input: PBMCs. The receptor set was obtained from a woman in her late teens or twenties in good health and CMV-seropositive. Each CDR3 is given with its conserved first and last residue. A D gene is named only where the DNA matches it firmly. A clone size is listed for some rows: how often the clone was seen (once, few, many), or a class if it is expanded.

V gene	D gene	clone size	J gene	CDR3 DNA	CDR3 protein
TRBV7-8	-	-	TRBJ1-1	TGTGCCAGCAGCTTAGGGGGCGGCAGGGGAGCTTTCTTT	CASSLGGGRGAFF
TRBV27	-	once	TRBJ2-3	TGTGCCAGCAGCGCCCTGGAGCCAGATACGCAGTATTTT	CASSALEPDTQYF
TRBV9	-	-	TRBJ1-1	TGTGCCAGCAGCGTAGCCGAGATTGAGTGGGCAGATAACACTGAAGCTTTCTTT	CASSVAEIEWADNTEAFF
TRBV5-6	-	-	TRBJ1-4	TGTGCCAGCAGCTTGTGGGGGGAGAAACTGTTTTTT	CASSLWGEKLFF
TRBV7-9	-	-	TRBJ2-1	TGTGCCAGCAGCTCGGGACTTACCTCCTACAATGAGCAGTTCTTC	CASSSGLTSYNEQFF
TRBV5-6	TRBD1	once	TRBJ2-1	TGTGCCAGCAGCCGAAGACAGGGACAAGCGAGCTACAATGAGCAGTTCTTC	CASSRRQGQASYNEQFF
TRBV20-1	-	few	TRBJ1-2	TGCAGTGCAACGACCGACACGGGCTACACCTTC	CSATTDTGYTF
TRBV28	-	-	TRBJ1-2	TGTGCCAGCAGTTCAAACTCCGTCCTTGTGGGGGCGAACTATGGCTACACCTTC	CASSSNSVLVGANYGYTF
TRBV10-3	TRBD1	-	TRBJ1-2	TGTGCCAACTCGGGACAGGGTTCTGGCTACACCTTC	CANSGQGSGYTF
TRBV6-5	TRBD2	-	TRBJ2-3	TGTGCCAGCAGTTCGGACTTGAGCGGGATCACAGATACGCAGTATTTT	CASSSDLSGITDTQYF
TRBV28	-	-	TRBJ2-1	TGTGCCAGCAGTTCGGACTTAGGCTACAATGAGCAGTTCTTC	CASSSDLGYNEQFF
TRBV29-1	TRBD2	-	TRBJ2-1	TGCAGCGTTGCGGCTTTTTGGACTAGCGGGAGGGGGGCAAATGAGCAGTTCTTC	CSVAAFWTSGRGANEQFF
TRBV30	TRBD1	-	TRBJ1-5	TGTGCCTGGGGACAGGGGATCAATCAGCCCCAGCATTTT	CAWGQGINQPQHF
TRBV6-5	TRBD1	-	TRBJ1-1	TGTGCCAGCAGTTACGACAGGGGGCGGGTTGAAGCTTTCTTT	CASSYDRGRVEAFF
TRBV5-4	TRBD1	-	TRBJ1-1	TGTGCCAGCAGCTTGCCCCGATTGGACAGGGTAACCACTGAAGCTTTCTTT	CASSLPRLDRVTTEAFF
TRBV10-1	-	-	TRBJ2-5	TGCGCCAGCAGTCAACCGGCCGGGGGTGGCCAAGAGACCCAGTACTTC	CASSQPAGGGQETQYF
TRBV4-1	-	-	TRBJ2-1	TGCGCCAGCAGCCAAGATAGCCAAGAGCACAATGAGCAGTTCTTC	CASSQDSQEHNEQFF
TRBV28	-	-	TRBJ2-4	TGTGCCAGCAGTCCCTCTAGGGGCCTCTGGCAGGGCAAAAACATTCAGTACTTC	CASSPSRGLWQGKNIQYF
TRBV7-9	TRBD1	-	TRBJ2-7	TGTGCCAGCAGCCCCTCGGGACAGACTGACGAGCAGTACTTC	CASSPSGQTDEQYF
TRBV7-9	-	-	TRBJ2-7	TGTGCCAGCAGCCCGCAAGACAGATCCTACGAGCAGTACTTC	CASSPQDRSYEQYF
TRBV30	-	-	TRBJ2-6	TGTGCCTGGGAGAGCTCTGGGGCCAACGTCCTGACTTTC	CAWESSGANVLTF
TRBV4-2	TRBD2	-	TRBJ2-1	TGTGCCAGCAGCCCAAGCGTAGCGGGAGGAGTTTACAATGAGCAGTTCTTC	CASSPSVAGGVYNEQFF
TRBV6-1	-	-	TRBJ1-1	TGTGCCAGCAGTAGAGACAGTATCTACTCTGAAGCTTTCTTT	CASSRDSIYSEAFF
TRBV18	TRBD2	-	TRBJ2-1	TGTGCCAGCTCACCGGGACTAGCGGGAGCCTCCGGCGGCAATGAGCAGTTCTTC	CASSPGLAGASGGNEQFF
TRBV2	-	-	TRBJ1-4	TGTGCCAGCAGTGTTGGTGCGGCAGGGGATGAAAAACTGTTTTTT	CASSVGAAGDEKLFF
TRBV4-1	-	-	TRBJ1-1	TGCGCCAGCAGTACCCCCGGGGTGGTGATACACACTGAAGCTTTCTTT	CASSTPGVVIHTEAFF
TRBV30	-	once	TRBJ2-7	TGTGCCTGGAACCAGGGGAACGAGCAGTACTTC	CAWNQGNEQYF
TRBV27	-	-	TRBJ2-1	TGTGCCAGCAGTTTCGGACAGTTTTACAATGAGCAGTTCTTC	CASSFGQFYNEQFF
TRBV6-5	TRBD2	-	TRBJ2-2	TGTGCCAGCAGGACTAGCGGGAACGGGGGGGAGCTGTTTTTT	CASRTSGNGGELFF
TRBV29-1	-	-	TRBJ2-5	TGCAGCGTTGTAGGGGTCGGCGAGACCCAGTACTTC	CSVVGVGETQYF
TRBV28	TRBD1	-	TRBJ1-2	TGTGCCAGCAGTTTATGGGGGACAGATACTAACTATGGCTACACCTTC	CASSLWGTDTNYGYTF
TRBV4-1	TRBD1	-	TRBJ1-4	TGCGCCAGCAGCCTACCGGGACAGGAGGAAAAACTGTTTTTT	CASSLPGQEEKLFF
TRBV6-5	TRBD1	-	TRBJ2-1	TGTGCCAGCAGTCCAGGGGGCAATGAGCAGTTCTTC	CASSPGGNEQFF
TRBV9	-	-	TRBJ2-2	TGTGCCAGCAGCGGTGTAGTGGGAGTAGGCACCGGGGAGCTGTTTTTT	CASSGVVGVGTGELFF
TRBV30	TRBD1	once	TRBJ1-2	TGTGCCTGGAATCCCCGGACAGGATATGGCTACACCTTC	CAWNPRTGYGYTF
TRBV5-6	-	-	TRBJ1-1	TGTGCCAGCAGCTTGGTCCAATCGGACAGGAACACTGAAGCTTTCTTT	CASSLVQSDRNTEAFF
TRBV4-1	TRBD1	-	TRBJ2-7	TGCGCCAGCAGCCAATGGGCCCCGGGACAGGGGGCTTACGAGCAGTACTTC	CASSQWAPGQGAYEQYF
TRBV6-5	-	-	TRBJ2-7	TGTGCCAGCAGCCCCGGGAACACTGGATCCTACGAGCAGTACTTC	CASSPGNTGSYEQYF
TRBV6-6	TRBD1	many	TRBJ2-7	TGTGCCAGCAGTTGGGGACAGGGAGGGAACGAGCAGTACTTC	CASSWGQGGNEQYF
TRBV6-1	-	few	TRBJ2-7	TGTGCCAGCTTTCGTGGGTCAGGGGTCTACGAGCAGTACTTC	CASFRGSGVYEQYF
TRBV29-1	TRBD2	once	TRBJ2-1	TGCAGCGTTGAAGGACTAGCGGGAGCCAATGAGCAGTTCTTC	CSVEGLAGANEQFF
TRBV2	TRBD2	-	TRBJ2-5	TGTGCCAGCAGTGTCCTAGCGGCGGGATACTTC	CASSVLAAGYF
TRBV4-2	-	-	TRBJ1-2	TGTGCCAGCAGCAAAAGCCTGTCCGATTCCTTCTTCTATGGCTACACCTTC	CASSKSLSDSFFYGYTF
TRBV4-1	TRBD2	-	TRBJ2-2	TGCGCCAGCAGCCGCTCCGGGACTAGGGGAAGGGGCGGGGAGCTGTTTTTT	CASSRSGTRGRGGELFF
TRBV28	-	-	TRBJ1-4	TGTGCCAGCAGTCCCACAGGCACGACTAATGAAAAACTGTTTTTT	CASSPTGTTNEKLFF
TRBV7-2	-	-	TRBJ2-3	TGTGCCAGCAGCACAAGCTCGGGAGCGAACACAGATACGCAGTATTTT	CASSTSSGANTDTQYF
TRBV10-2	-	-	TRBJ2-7	TGCGCCAGCGCGGAACAGGTCTACGAGCAGTACTTC	CASAEQVYEQYF
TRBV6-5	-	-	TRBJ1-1	TGTGCCAGCAGTCTAGGGACACCCAACACTGAAGCTTTCTTT	CASSLGTPNTEAFF
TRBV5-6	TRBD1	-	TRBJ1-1	TGTGCCAGCAGCTTGGGGGACAGGGGGCTTACGGCTTTCTTT	CASSLGDRGLTAFF
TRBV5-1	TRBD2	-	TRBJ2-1	TGCGCCAGCAGCAATAGCGGGAGCTACAATGAGCAGTTCTTC	CASSNSGSYNEQFF
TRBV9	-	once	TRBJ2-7	TGTGCCAGCAGCGTTCTCGGACAGGAGGGCTACGAGCAGTACTTC	CASSVLGQEGYEQYF